This T cell receptor (beta chain) came from a study of blood T cell repertoires in COVID-19. Authors' processing steps: For nucleated cells, counts were estimated from reference gene primer amplification. Repertoires were generated with immunoSEQ multiplex PCR, while TCRdb's copy carries only in-frame clones and drops some. V and J calls and clone size are given by that table; D and trimming were obtained from the DNA. This sample has 60,000 to 90,000 clones, with roughly 85% found just once. V trimming: 3 bases; J trimming: 5 bases; junction bases outside the gene matches: 11. The germline V gene has CDR1 SGHTA and CDR2 FQGNSA. The CDR3 contains 16 residues. In its sample, this clone was seen once.

The sequence derives from a woman aged 80 or over with active or convalescent COVID-19. Sequencing was performed on peripheral blood. The genes are TRBV7-2 and TRBJ2-3; 7 bases match TRBD2. CDR3: CASSFLNLAAGDTQYF. In DNA form, the CDR3 reads TGTGCCAGCAGCTTCCTCAACCTAGCGGCGGGAGATACGCAGTATTTT.